This TCR beta chain was identified in a study of shared clonotypes between healthy human individuals. Sequenced by immunoSEQ multiplex PCR; TCRdb stores in-frame clones only, minus some. The sample holds under 2.5 million clones, around 93% seen once. This clone was detected once. The V segment lost 5 bases and the J segment 7 bases; nucleotides outside the gene matches: 11. Germline CDR1 and CDR2: MGHDK and SYGVNS. The CDR3 length is 15 residues. The chain has TRBV25-1 and TRBJ1-2, with TRBD1 matching over 9 bases. The specimen was naive CD4+ T cells from PBMCs. The sample's subset: CD45RA+ positively selected. The TCR was taken from a man aged 18 to 30 in good health. Some clones in this sample may be carry-over from other donors' samples. CDR3 nucleotide sequence: TGTGCCAGCAGTCCCCGGACAGGGGATTGGGTTGGCTACACCTTC. Translated, it gives CASSPRTGDWVGYTF.